Listed below are T cell receptor beta chains from one sample, sequenced in a study of identical twins. TCRdb itself ran the 5' RACE reads through MiXCR, one entry per CDR3 protein. The sample includes 750,000 to 950,000 distinct CDR3 sequences, 9% to 15% of them seen just once. This sample was shared with a second study, whose subject was yellow fever vaccine responses in identical twins.

Input material: PBMCs. The receptors stem from a woman aged 18-29 years in good health. Both conserved end residues are part of each CDR3. D genes are given only for firm matches. The size of a clone is reported for some rows only, either as once, few or many, or as a class for expanded clones.

J gene: TRBJ2-7; D gene: .; V gene: TRBV9; clone size: .; CDR3 length: 14; CDR3 protein: CASSPQGGGHEQYF; CDR3 DNA: TGTGCCAGCAGCCCCCAGGGAGGGGGCCACGAGCAGTACTTC
J gene: TRBJ2-1; D gene: .; V gene: TRBV11-3; clone size: few; CDR3 length: 16; CDR3 protein: CASSLDSQGLRNEQFF; CDR3 DNA: TGTGCCAGCAGCTTAGATTCTCAGGGGCTGAGGAATGAGCAGTTCTTC
J gene: TRBJ2-4; D gene: .; V gene: TRBV5-1; clone size: .; CDR3 length: 15; CDR3 protein: CASSPNRDGRNIQYF; CDR3 DNA: TGCGCCAGCAGCCCAAATAGGGACGGCAGGAACATTCAGTACTTC
J gene: TRBJ2-4; D gene: .; V gene: TRBV20-1; clone size: .; CDR3 length: 16; CDR3 protein: CSARDGGSLAKNIQYF; CDR3 DNA: TGCAGTGCTAGAGATGGCGGCAGCCTAGCCAAAAACATTCAGTACTTC
J gene: TRBJ2-2; D gene: .; V gene: TRBV20-1; clone size: many; CDR3 length: 14; CDR3 protein: CSARDTGFIGELFF; CDR3 DNA: TGCAGTGCTAGAGATACAGGGTTCATCGGGGAGCTGTTTTTT
J gene: TRBJ1-5; D gene: .; V gene: TRBV12-3/TRBV12-4; clone size: many; CDR3 length: 15; CDR3 protein: CASSLRGARNQPQHF; CDR3 DNA: TGTGCCAGCAGTTTACGGGGGGCACGAAATCAGCCCCAGCATTTT
J gene: TRBJ2-1; D gene: TRBD2; V gene: TRBV5-1; clone size: .; CDR3 length: 14; CDR3 protein: CASSLTSGVGEQFF; CDR3 DNA: TGCGCCAGCAGCTTGACTAGCGGGGTGGGTGAGCAGTTCTTC
J gene: TRBJ2-1; D gene: .; V gene: TRBV7-3; clone size: few; CDR3 length: 13; CDR3 protein: CASSLFERNEQFF; CDR3 DNA: TGTGCCAGCAGCTTGTTCGAGAGGAATGAGCAGTTCTTC
J gene: TRBJ2-1; D gene: TRBD2; V gene: TRBV12-5; clone size: .; CDR3 length: 17; CDR3 protein: CASGLSEWASGYNEQFF; CDR3 DNA: TGTGCTAGTGGTTTGTCTGAATGGGCTAGCGGGTACAATGAGCAGTTCTTC
J gene: TRBJ1-1; D gene: .; V gene: TRBV10-3; clone size: .; CDR3 length: 15; CDR3 protein: CAISRNLQGNTEAFF; CDR3 DNA: TGTGCCATCAGTAGGAACCTTCAGGGGAACACTGAAGCTTTCTTT
J gene: TRBJ1-1; D gene: .; V gene: TRBV12-3/TRBV12-4; clone size: many; CDR3 length: 14; CDR3 protein: CASSEGGWDTEAFF; CDR3 DNA: TGTGCCAGCAGTGAGGGGGGCTGGGACACTGAAGCTTTCTTT
J gene: TRBJ2-7; D gene: .; V gene: TRBV3-1; clone size: few; CDR3 length: 14; CDR3 protein: CASSQGGRSYEQYF; CDR3 DNA: TGTGCCAGCAGCCAAGGGGGTAGATCCTACGAGCAGTACTTC
J gene: TRBJ2-2; D gene: TRBD2; V gene: TRBV4-1; clone size: .; CDR3 length: 19; CDR3 protein: CASSHDSSGGAAGTGELFF; CDR3 DNA: TGCGCCAGCAGCCATGATTCTAGCGGGGGGGCCGCAGGAACCGGGGAGCTGTTTTTT
J gene: TRBJ2-1; D gene: .; V gene: TRBV27; clone size: few; CDR3 length: 14; CDR3 protein: CASTRDGTYNEQFF; CDR3 DNA: TGTGCCAGCACGCGGGACGGAACCTACAATGAGCAGTTCTTC
J gene: TRBJ2-2; D gene: TRBD2; V gene: TRBV28; clone size: many; CDR3 length: 16; CDR3 protein: CASSTQLAANTGELFF; CDR3 DNA: TGTGCCAGCAGTACTCAACTAGCGGCGAACACCGGGGAGCTGTTTTTT
J gene: TRBJ2-2; D gene: .; V gene: TRBV14; clone size: many; CDR3 length: 14; CDR3 protein: CASSQVGSAGELFF; CDR3 DNA: TGTGCCAGCAGCCAAGTAGGGTCCGCCGGGGAGCTGTTTTTT
J gene: TRBJ2-7; D gene: TRBD1; V gene: TRBV28; clone size: .; CDR3 length: 12; CDR3 protein: CASSQQGWEQYF; CDR3 DNA: TGTGCCAGCAGTCAACAGGGGTGGGAGCAGTACTTC
J gene: TRBJ1-1; D gene: .; V gene: TRBV12-3/TRBV12-4; clone size: few; CDR3 length: 13; CDR3 protein: CASSLNRNTEVFF; CDR3 DNA: TGTGCCAGCAGTTTAAACCGAAACACTGAAGTTTTCTTT
J gene: TRBJ2-5; D gene: TRBD1; V gene: TRBV5-8; clone size: many; CDR3 length: 13; CDR3 protein: CASSFDRVWTQYF; CDR3 DNA: TGTGCCAGCAGCTTCGACAGGGTTTGGACCCAGTACTTC
J gene: TRBJ1-1; D gene: TRBD1; V gene: TRBV5-1; clone size: few; CDR3 length: 16; CDR3 protein: CASSLDEGARDTEAFF; CDR3 DNA: TGCGCCAGCAGCTTGGACGAGGGGGCGCGCGATACTGAAGCTTTCTTT
J gene: TRBJ2-1; D gene: .; V gene: TRBV28; clone size: few; CDR3 length: 16; CDR3 protein: CASSSRGGTGHSEQFF; CDR3 DNA: TGTGCCAGCAGTTCCCGAGGGGGGACGGGGCATTCAGAGCAGTTCTTC
J gene: TRBJ1-1; D gene: .; V gene: TRBV6-4; clone size: .; CDR3 length: 13; CDR3 protein: CASRDSRRTEAFF; CDR3 DNA: TGTGCCAGCAGGGACAGCCGACGCACTGAAGCTTTCTTT
J gene: TRBJ1-1; D gene: .; V gene: TRBV29-1; clone size: few; CDR3 length: 14; CDR3 protein: CSVEVGFGNTEAFF; CDR3 DNA: TGCAGCGTGGAGGTAGGGTTTGGGAACACTGAAGCTTTCTTT